The 3 T cell receptor beta chains below all came from one sample that was sequenced in a study of vaccination effects on CD4 cells after COVID-19. What these receptors recognize is not known. The repertoire was sequenced with immunoSEQ multiplex PCR; TCRdb's copy has only in-frame clones and lacks some. The sample has approximately 25,000 clones, about 70% seen once. ViraFEST used viral peptide pools to expand antigen-specific CD4+ T cells before sequencing. Subsequent to a culture period of about ten days, CD4+ T cells were isolated. Prior SARS-CoV-2 infection was absent in the vaccine recipients, as shown by negative nucleocapsid antibodies. Sequencing used CD4+ T cells from PBMCs cultured with HCoV-NL63 spike peptides, obtained before COVID-19 vaccination. These receptors originate from a human donor who received a COVID-19 vaccine.

The chain couples TRBV5-1 to TRBJ2-1; D is ambiguous. The germline gives CDR1 SGHRS, CDR2 YFSETQ. V gave up 4 bases and J gave up 5 bases, with 10 bases separating them. The CDR3 is made up of 13 amino acids. This CDR3 is CASSQDLDNEQFF. CDR3 DNA sequence: TGCGCCAGCAGCCAGGACCTGGACAATGAGCAGTTCTTC. The full variable domain, rest sourced from reference TRBV5-1 and TRBJ2-1, is KAGVTQTPRYLIKTRGQQVTLSCSPISGHRSVSWYQQTPGQGLQFLFEYFSETQRNKGNFPGRFSGRQFSNSRSEMNVSTLELGDSALYLCASSQDLDNEQFFGPGTRLTVL.

The V call is TRBV6-2 or TRBV6-3, the J call TRBJ1-5, with D uncertain. Germline CDR1 and CDR2: MNHEY and SVGEGT. V lost 2 bases and J lost 6, with 5 bases in between. The CDR3 loop spans 12 amino acids. The chain's CDR3 is CASSYRLQPQHF. CDR3 in DNA: TGTGCCAGCAGTTACAGGCTTCAGCCCCAGCATTTT.

In its sample, this clone was seen a few times. The chain links TRBV9 to TRBJ2-7, with D maybe TRBD1 (6 bases). The CDR3 runs to 15 residues. Germline CDR1 is SGDLS and CDR2 is YYNGEE. The V end was cut by 2 bases, the J end by 2 bases, with 14 bases between. In DNA form, the CDR3 reads TGTGCCAGCAGCGTCTCGTCTAACAGGGCCTACGAGCAGTACTTC. This codes for CASSVSSNRAYEQYF.